These 2 T cell receptor beta chains share one sample of origin, sequenced in a study of blood T cell repertoires in COVID-19. Generated by immunoSEQ multiplex PCR, the TCRdb table keeps only in-frame clones and is missing some. The sample has some 290,000 clones, approximately 80% seen once. The sequencing sample was made of peripheral blood. All receptors derive from a woman aged 60 to 75 with active or convalescent COVID-19.

The rearrangement uses TRBV7-2 and TRBJ1-4, with 8 nucleotides matching TRBD1. Per germline, CDR1 SGHTA and CDR2 FQGNSA. The V segment lost 5 bases and the J segment 5 bases; nucleotides outside the gene matches: 7. This CDR3 has 15 amino acids. CDR3 DNA sequence: TGTGCCAGCAGCCTACGACAGGGGAGGAATGAAAAACTGTTTTTT. This codes for CASSLRQGRNEKLFF.

The rearrangement uses TRBV2 and TRBJ2-7, with D maybe TRBD1 (6 bases). CDR3 length equals 13 residues. Trimming took 8 bases from V and 0 from J, leaving 11 bases between them. Germline CDR1 is SNHLY and CDR2 is FYNNEI. The CDR3 nucleotides read TGTGCCAGCTTTAGGGGGTTCTCCTACGAGCAGTACTTC. Protein: CASFRGFSYEQYF.